The present TCR beta chain was sequenced within a study of beta chain features in type 1 diabetes. Overall study findings and caveats: The similarity of naive, central memory and Treg TCRB repertoires appeared greater among patients than among healthy donors. Shorter TCRB CDR3s, moderately but significantly so, were found in Type 1 diabetes patients in all four CD4+ subsets. Overrepresentation of cells with high TCR expression could result from cDNA sequencing. Any PCR bias toward short templates would affect both groups alike.

V trimming: 6 bases; J trimming: 2 bases; junction bases outside the gene matches: 4. Germline V gene data show CDR1 as ENHRY and CDR2 as SYGVKD. This CDR3 comprises 14 residues. The study reverse transcribed the entire isolated RNA, so it sequenced expressed TCRB transcripts. TCRdb's copy holds only in-frame clones and misses some; the assay was immunoSEQ multiplex PCR. The repertoire holds around 45,000 clones, with roughly 48% as singletons. This clone was counted only a few times. As yet, its antigen is unknown. The specimen sequenced was stem cell memory CD4+ T cells from blood. The sequence was obtained from a man aged 25 to 45 with type 1 diabetes. The chain recombines TRBV10-3 with TRBJ1-1, with TRBD1 matching 9 bases. DNA for the CDR3: TGTGCCATCAGCCAGACAGGGGGAAACACTGAAGCTTTCTTT. It specifies CAISQTGGNTEAFF.